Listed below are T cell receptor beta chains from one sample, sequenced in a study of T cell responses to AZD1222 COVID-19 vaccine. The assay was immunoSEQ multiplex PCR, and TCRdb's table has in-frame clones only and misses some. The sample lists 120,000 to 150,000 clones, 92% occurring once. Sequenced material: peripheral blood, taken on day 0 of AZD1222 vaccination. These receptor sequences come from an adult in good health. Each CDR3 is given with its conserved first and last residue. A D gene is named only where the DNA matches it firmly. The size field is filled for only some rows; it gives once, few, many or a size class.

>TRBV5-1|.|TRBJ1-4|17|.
TGCGCCAGCAGCTTGGTCCCGGGGTCGGTCCGAATGGAAAAACTGTTTTTT
CASSLVPGSVRMEKLFF
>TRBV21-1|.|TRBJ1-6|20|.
TGTGCCAGCAGCAAAGCGGGGCAGGGAAGACCCTACACCTATAATTCACCCCTCCACTTT
CASSKAGQGRPYTYNSPLHF
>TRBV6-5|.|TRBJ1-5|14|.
TGTGCCAGCAGTTACTCGTGGGGCAATCAGCCCCAGCATTTT
CASSYSWGNQPQHF
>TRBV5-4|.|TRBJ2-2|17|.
TGTGCCAGCAGCTTGGAGGGGGGCGGGTCACACACCGGGGAGCTGTTTTTT
CASSLEGGGSHTGELFF
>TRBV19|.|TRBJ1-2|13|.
TGTGCCAGTAGTCCACAGGGCGACTATGGCTACACCTTC
CASSPQGDYGYTF
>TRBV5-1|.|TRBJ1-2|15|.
TGCGCCAGCAGCTTCGGACAGCGCCTTTTCTATGGCTACACCTTC
CASSFGQRLFYGYTF
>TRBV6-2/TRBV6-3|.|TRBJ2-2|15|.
TGTGCCAGCAGTTACCCAGGGTCGGGCACCGGGGAGCTGTTTTTT
CASSYPGSGTGELFF
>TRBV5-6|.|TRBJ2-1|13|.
TGTGCCAGCAGCCCCGGAGTAATGAATGAGCAGTTCTTC
CASSPGVMNEQFF
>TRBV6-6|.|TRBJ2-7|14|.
TGTGCCAGCATAGGAAAGATCCAGGGCTACGAGCAGTACTTC
CASIGKIQGYEQYF
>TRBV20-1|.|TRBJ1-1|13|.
TGCAGTGCTAGTAGGTCCGACGCCACTGAAGCTTTCTTT
CSASRSDATEAFF
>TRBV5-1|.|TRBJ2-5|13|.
TGCGCCAGCAGCTTGTCCGGGGAGAAGACCCAGTACTTC
CASSLSGEKTQYF
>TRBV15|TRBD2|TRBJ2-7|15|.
TGTGCCACCAGCAACGGGAGCGGGAGCTCCAACGAGCAGTACTTC
CATSNGSGSSNEQYF
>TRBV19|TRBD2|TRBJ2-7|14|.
TGTGCCAGTAGTATAACTAGCGGGAGCTACGAGCAGTACTTC
CASSITSGSYEQYF
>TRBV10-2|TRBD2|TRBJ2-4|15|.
TGCGCCAGCAGCGCGGGAGGCCTAGCCAAAAACATTCAGTACTTC
CASSAGGLAKNIQYF
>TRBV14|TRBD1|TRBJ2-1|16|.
TGTGCCAGCAACCGTTTGGGGACAGCTTCCTACAATGAGCAGTTCTTC
CASNRLGTASYNEQFF
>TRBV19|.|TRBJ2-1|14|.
TGTGCCAGTAGCCAAGCGGTCGCGGGGAATGAGCAGTTCTTC
CASSQAVAGNEQFF
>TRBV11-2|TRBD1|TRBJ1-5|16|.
TGTGCCAGCAGCCCTTTCACCGGGACAGGGAATCAGCCCCAGCATTTT
CASSPFTGTGNQPQHF
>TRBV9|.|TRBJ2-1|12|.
TGTGCCAGCAGCGTGGAATTCAGAGAGCAGTTCTTC
CASSVEFREQFF
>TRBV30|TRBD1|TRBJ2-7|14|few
TGTGCCGGGAACAGGGGGTCGCGCTCCTACGAGCAGTACTTC
CAGNRGSRSYEQYF
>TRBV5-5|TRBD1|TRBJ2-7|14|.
TGTGCCAGCAGCCGGATCGGGACAGGGCACGAGCAGTACTTC
CASSRIGTGHEQYF
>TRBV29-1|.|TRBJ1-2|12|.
TGCAGCGTTCCGTACAGGGTAGATGGCTACACCTTC
CSVPYRVDGYTF
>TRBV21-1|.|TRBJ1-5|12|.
TGTGCCGCAGTACTCGGACAACAGCCCCAGCATTTT
CAAVLGQQPQHF
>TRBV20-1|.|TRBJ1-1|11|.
TGCAGTGCTTTCATGAACACTGAAGCTTTCTTT
CSAFMNTEAFF
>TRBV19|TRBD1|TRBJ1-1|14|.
TGTGCCAGTAGTCACCAGGGGGGGGGCACTGAAGCTTTCTTT
CASSHQGGGTEAFF
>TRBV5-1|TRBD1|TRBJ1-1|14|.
TGCGCCAGCAGCTTAAGGACAGGGAACACTGAAGCTTTCTTT
CASSLRTGNTEAFF
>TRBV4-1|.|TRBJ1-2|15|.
TGCGCCAGCAGCCAAGCCCCGGGGGGCAACTATGGCTACACCTTC
CASSQAPGGNYGYTF
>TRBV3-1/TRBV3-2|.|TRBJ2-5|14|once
TGTGCCAGCAGCCAATGGGGCTCCCAAGAGACCCAGTACTTC
CASSQWGSQETQYF
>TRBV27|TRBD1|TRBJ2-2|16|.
TGTGCCAGCAGTTTACGGACAGGAGTAAACACCGGGGAGCTGTTTTTT
CASSLRTGVNTGELFF
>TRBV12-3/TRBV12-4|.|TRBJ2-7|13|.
TGTGCCAGCAGTTTAGAACCGACTATCGAGCAGTACTTC
CASSLEPTIEQYF
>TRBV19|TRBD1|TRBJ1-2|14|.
TGTGCCAGTAGCCCGACAGGGGGCGGCTTCGGCTACACCTTC
CASSPTGGGFGYTF
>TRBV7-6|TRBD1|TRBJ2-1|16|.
TGTGCCAGCAGCCCGGGGCCCGGGACAGGGGGCGTCGAGCAGTTCTTC
CASSPGPGTGGVEQFF
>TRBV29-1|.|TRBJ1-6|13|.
TGCAGCGTCCGTCGCGGGGGCAATTCACCCCTCCACTTT
CSVRRGGNSPLHF
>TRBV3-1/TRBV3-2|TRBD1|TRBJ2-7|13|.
TGTGCCAGCAGCCGGGGCAGGGGGCGCGAGCAGTACTTC
CASSRGRGREQYF
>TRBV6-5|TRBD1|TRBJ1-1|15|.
TGTGCCAGCAAACTCCCGGGACAGGGGGCCACTGAAGCTTTCTTT
CASKLPGQGATEAFF
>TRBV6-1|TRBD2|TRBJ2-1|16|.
TGTGCCAGCAGTGAATTTAGCGGGAGTTGGGTCAATGAGCAGTTCTTC
CASSEFSGSWVNEQFF
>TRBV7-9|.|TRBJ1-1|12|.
TGTGCCAGCAGCCCGCGAGGGACTGAAGCTTTCTTT
CASSPRGTEAFF
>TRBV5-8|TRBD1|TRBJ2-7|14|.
TGTGCCAGCAGCTCCTGGGACAGGGTCTCCGAGCAGTACTTC
CASSSWDRVSEQYF
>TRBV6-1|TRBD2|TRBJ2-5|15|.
TGTGCCAGCAGTGAACTAGCGGGAGAGAAGGAGACCCAGTACTTC
CASSELAGEKETQYF
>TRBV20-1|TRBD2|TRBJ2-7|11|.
TGCAGTGCTGCGGGAGACAACGAGCAGTACTTC
CSAAGDNEQYF
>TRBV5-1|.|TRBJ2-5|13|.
TGCGCCAGCAGCTTGCTCCGGGGGGAGACCCAGTACTTC
CASSLLRGETQYF
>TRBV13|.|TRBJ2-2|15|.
TGTGCCAGCAGCCCCAGCGGCGGGGACACCGGGGAGCTGTTTTTT
CASSPSGGDTGELFF
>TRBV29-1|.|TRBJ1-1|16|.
TGCAGCGTTTCTGGCACGAAGTGGTCGGGGGTCACTGAAGCTTTCTTT
CSVSGTKWSGVTEAFF
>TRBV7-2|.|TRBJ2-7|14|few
TGTGCCAGCAGCTTCCGCGGGGGCACCTACGAGCAGTACTTC
CASSFRGGTYEQYF
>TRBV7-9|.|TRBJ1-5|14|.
TGTGCCAGCAGCTCCGTGGGGAGCAATCAGCCCCAGCATTTT
CASSSVGSNQPQHF
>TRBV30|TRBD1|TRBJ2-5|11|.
TGTGCCTGGGGGACAGGGGAGACCCAGTACTTC
CAWGTGETQYF
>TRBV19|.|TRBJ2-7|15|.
TGTGCCAGTAGTATAATGCGAGGGTCAACCAACGAGCAGTACTTC
CASSIMRGSTNEQYF
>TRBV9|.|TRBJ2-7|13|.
TGTGCCAGCAGCGTGATAGCCGGCAACGAGCAGTACTTC
CASSVIAGNEQYF
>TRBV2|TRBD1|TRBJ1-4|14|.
TGTGCCAGCAGGGCCGACAGGGGTCTAATCGGACTGTTTTTT
CASRADRGLIGLFF